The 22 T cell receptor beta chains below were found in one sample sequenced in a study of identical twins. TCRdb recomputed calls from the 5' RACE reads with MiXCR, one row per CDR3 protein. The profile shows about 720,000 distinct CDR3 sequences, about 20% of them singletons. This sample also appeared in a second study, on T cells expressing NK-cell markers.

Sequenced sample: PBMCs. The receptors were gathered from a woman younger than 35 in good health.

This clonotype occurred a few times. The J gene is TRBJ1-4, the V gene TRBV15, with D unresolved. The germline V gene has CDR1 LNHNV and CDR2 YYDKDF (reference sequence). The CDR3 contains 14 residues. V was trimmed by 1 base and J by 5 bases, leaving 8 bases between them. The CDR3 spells CATSRGGRNEKLFF. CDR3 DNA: TGTGCCACCAGCAGAGGTGGTAGGAATGAAAAACTGTTTTTT.

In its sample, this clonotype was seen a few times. DNA for the CDR3: TGTGCCAGCAGTTTTGACAGGGAGGGTCAGCCCCAGCATTTT. Translating it yields CASSFDREGQPQHF. The chain recombines TRBV12-3 or TRBV12-4 with TRBJ1-5; 7 bases map to TRBD1. The CDR3 is made up of 14 amino acids. V shed 3 bases, J shed 6 bases, and the junction held 5 bases outside the gene matches.

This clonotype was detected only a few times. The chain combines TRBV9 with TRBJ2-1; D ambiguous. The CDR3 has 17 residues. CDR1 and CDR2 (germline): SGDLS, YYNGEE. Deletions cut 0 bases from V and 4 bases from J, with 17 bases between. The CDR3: CASSVATDRAIYNEQFF. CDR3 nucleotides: TGTGCCAGCAGCGTAGCTACGGACCGGGCCATTTACAATGAGCAGTTCTTC.

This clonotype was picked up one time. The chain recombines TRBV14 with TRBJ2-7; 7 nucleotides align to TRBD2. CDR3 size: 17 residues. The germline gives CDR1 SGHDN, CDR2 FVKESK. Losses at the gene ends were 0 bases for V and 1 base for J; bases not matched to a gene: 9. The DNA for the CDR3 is TGTGCCAGCAGCCAAGAAGCTAGCGGTACCTTTTCCTACGAGCAGTACTTC. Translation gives CASSQEASGTFSYEQYF.

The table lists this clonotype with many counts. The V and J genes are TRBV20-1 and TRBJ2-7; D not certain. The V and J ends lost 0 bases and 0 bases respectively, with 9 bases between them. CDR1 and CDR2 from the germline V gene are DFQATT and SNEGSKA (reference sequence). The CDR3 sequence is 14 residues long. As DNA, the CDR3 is TGCAGTGCTAGAGATACGGGTAGCTCCTACGAGCAGTACTTC. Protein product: CSARDTGSSYEQYF.

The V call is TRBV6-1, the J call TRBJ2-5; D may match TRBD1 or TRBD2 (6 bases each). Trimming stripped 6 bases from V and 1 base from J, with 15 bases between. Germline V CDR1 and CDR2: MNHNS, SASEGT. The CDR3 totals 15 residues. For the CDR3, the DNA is TGTGCCAGCAGCCGCGGGACACCGAGCCAAGAGACCCAGTACTTC. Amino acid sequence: CASSRGTPSQETQYF.

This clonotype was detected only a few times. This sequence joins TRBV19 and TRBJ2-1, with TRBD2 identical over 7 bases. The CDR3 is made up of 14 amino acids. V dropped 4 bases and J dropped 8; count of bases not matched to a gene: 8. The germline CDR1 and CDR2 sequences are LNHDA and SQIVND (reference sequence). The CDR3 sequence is CASSRWEGSHEQFF. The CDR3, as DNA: TGTGCCAGTAGTAGATGGGAGGGCAGTCATGAGCAGTTCTTC.

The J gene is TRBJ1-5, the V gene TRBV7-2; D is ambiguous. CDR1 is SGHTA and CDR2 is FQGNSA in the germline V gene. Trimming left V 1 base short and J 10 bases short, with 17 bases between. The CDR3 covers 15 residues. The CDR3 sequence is CASSLEGASITPQHF. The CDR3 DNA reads TGTGCCAGCAGCTTAGAGGGCGCATCAATCACACCCCAGCATTTT.

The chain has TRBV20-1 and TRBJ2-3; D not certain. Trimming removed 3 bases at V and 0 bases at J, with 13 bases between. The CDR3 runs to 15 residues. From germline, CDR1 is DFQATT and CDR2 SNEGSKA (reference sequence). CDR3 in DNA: TGCAGTGCTAGCGGCGTCGACCATAGCACAGATACGCAGTATTTT. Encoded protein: CSASGVDHSTDTQYF.

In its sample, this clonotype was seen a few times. The CDR3 DNA reads TGTGCCAGCAGCTCGGCTTGGGACACTGAAGCTTTCTTT. Amino acid sequence: CASSSAWDTEAFF. The chain recombines TRBV7-8 with TRBJ1-1, with unresolved D. This CDR3 is 13 amino acids long. Trimming stripped 4 bases from V and 3 bases from J, with 9 bases between. The germline CDR1 and CDR2 sequences are SGHVS and FQNEAQ.

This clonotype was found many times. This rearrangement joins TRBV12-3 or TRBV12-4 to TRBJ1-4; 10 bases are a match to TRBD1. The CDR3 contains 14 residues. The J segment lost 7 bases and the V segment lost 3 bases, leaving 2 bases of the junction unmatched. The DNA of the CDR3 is TGTGCCAGCAGTTTGGGACAGGGGCCTGAAAAACTGTTTTTT. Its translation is CASSLGQGPEKLFF.

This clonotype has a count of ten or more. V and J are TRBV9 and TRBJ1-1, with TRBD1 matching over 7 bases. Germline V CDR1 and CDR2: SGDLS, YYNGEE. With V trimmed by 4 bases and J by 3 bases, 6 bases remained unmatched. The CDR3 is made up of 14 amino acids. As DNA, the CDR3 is TGTGCCAGCAGCCCTCAGGGGGGACACACTGAAGCTTTCTTT. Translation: CASSPQGGHTEAFF.

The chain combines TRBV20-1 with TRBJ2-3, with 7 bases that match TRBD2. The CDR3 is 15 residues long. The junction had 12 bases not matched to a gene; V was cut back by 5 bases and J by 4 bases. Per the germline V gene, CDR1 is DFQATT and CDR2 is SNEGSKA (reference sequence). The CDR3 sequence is CSAADSGLFSDTQYF. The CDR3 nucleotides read TGCAGTGCTGCCGATAGCGGGCTATTCTCAGATACGCAGTATTTT.

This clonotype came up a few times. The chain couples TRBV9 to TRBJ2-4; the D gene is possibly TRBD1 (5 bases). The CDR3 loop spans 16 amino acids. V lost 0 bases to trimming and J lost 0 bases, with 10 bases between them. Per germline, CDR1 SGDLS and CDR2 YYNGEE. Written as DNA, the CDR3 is TGTGCCAGCAGCGTAGAAGACAGACTAGCCAAAAACATTCAGTACTTC. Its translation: CASSVEDRLAKNIQYF.

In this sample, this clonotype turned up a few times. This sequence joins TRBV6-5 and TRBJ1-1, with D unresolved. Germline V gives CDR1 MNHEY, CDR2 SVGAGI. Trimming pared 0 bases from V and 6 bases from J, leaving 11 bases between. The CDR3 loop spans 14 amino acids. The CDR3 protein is CASSYSYESSEAFF. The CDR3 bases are TGTGCCAGCAGTTACTCGTATGAGAGCTCTGAAGCTTTCTTT.

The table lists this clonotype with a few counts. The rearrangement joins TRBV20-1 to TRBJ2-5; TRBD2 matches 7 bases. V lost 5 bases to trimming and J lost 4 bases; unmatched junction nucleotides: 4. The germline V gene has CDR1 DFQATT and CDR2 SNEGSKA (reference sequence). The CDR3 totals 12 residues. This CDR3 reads CSALTSPETQYF. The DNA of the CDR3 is TGCAGTGCTCTGACTAGCCCAGAGACCCAGTACTTC.

CDR3 bases: TGCGCCAGCAGCACTGGACTAGCGGGGGGGCTCCACAATGAGCAGTTCTTC. Encoded protein: CASSTGLAGGLHNEQFF. The V and J genes are TRBV5-1 and TRBJ2-1, with 15 bases aligning to TRBD2. The CDR3 extends over 17 amino acids. Germline V gene sequence: CDR1 SGHRS, CDR2 YFSETQ. The V segment lost 4 bases and the J segment 5 bases; nucleotides outside the gene matches: 7.

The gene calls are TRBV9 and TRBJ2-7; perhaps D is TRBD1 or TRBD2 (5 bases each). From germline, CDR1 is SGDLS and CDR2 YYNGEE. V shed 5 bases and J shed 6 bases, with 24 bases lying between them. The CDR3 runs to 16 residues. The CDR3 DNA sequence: TGTGCCAGCAGTGATAACCGACGACCGGGAAGGGGCGAGCAGTACTTC. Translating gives CASSDNRRPGRGEQYF.

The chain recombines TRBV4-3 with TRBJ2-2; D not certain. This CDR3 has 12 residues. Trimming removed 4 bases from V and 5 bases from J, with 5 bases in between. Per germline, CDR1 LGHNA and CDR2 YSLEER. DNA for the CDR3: TGCGCCAGCAGCCGGCGGACCGGGGAGCTGTTTTTT. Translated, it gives CASSRRTGELFF.

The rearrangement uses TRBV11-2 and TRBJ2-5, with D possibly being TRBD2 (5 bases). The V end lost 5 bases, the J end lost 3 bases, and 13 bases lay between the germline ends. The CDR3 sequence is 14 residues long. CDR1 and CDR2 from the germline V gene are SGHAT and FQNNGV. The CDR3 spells CASSPSTGKETQYF. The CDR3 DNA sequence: TGTGCCAGCAGCCCCTCGACGGGGAAAGAGACCCAGTACTTC. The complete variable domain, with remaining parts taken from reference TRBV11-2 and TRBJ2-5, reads EAGVAQSPRYKIIEKRQSVAFWCNPISGHATLYWYQQILGQGPKLLIQFQNNGVVDDSQLPKDRFSAERLKGVDSTLKIQPAKLEDSAVYLCASSPSTGKETQYFGPGTRLLVL.

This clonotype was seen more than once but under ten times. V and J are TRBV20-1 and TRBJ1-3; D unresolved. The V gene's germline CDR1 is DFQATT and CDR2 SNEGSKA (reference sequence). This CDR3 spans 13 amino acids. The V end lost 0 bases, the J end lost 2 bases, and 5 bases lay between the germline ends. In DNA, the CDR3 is TGCAGTGCTAGAGAGGCAGCTGGAAACACCATATATTTT. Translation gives CSAREAAGNTIYF.

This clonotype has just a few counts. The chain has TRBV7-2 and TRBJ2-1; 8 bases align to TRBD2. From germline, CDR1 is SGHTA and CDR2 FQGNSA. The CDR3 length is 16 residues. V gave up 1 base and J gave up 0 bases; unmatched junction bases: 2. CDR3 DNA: TGTGCCAGCAGCTTAGTCGGGACTAGCTCCTACAATGAGCAGTTCTTC. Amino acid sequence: CASSLVGTSSYNEQFF.